This TCR beta chain originates from a study of CD8 T cells in Susac syndrome. Random hexamers served to reverse transcribe roughly 0.5 to 1 ug RNA. Each CDR3 protein is one row after TCRdb ran MiXCR on the immunoSEQ multiplex PCR reads. The sample has 110,000 or so distinct CDR3 sequences, 85% to 95% seen once. Deletions cut 7 bases from V and 12 bases from J, with 18 bases between. The CDR3 runs 11 residues. Germline assignment: CDR1 DFQATT and CDR2 SNEGSKA (reference sequence). The sequence was collected from a human donor in good health. This sequence joins TRBV20-1 and TRBJ1-1; D perhaps matches TRBD1 (5 bases). The material sequenced was CD8+ T cells from PBMCs. Written as DNA, the CDR3 is TGCAGTGGGGGGACGCCGATGTTATCTTTCTTT. Translating it yields CSGGTPMLSFF.